There are many counts of the clone carrying this T cell receptor beta chain. Its antigen is unidentified. These data originate in a study of regulatory T cells in long-lasting Graves disease. Overall study context: Patients met the persistent Graves' disease definition after over 5 years of antithyroid drugs with positive TSH receptor antibodies. Study-level findings and limits: Persistent Graves' patients showed less TCR diversity than newly diagnosed patients showed.

Libraries of TCR beta came from iRepertoire HTBI primers plus Arm-PCR of CDR3 regions. MiXCR was run by TCRdb on the multiplex PCR reads, yielding one entry per CDR3 protein. This sample has around 460,000 distinct CDR3 sequences, with less than 25% found just once. With 4 bases clipped from V and 7 bases from J, the junction kept 8 bases outside the gene matches. The CDR3 extends over 15 amino acids. The time point was: persistent/refractory GD, antithyroid drugs over 5 years with positive TRAb. Construction of the TCR library relied on RNA isolated from PBMCs. EDTA tubes were used for drawing approximately 8.4 milliliters of peripheral blood.

Sample: peripheral blood mononuclear cells (PBMCs), taken when the disease was refractory, from a patient treated with antithyroid drugs. The chain joins TRBV12-3 or TRBV12-4 to TRBJ1-2, with 11 bases matching TRBD1. The sequence derives from a female donor with Graves disease. CDR3 nucleotides: TGTGCCAGCAGTTCGGACGGGACAGGGGGAGTTGGCTACACCTTC. It encodes CASSSDGTGGVGYTF.